This is a list of T cell receptor beta chains from one sample in a study of Ad26.COV2.S vaccination and SARS-CoV-2 variants. Measured with immunoSEQ multiplex PCR; TCRdb has only the in-frame clones, and not every one. Of roughly 320,000 clones listed, 85% were seen once; the top ten hold around 2.2%. The source material was peripheral blood, sampled in a trial of Ad26.COV2.S vaccine versus placebo. These receptors all come from a person between 18 and 60 years old who received the Ad26.COV2.S COVID-19 vaccine or a placebo. The CDR3 runs from the conserved cysteine through the conserved F or W. A D gene is named only where the DNA matches it firmly. Rows give clone size only sometimes, using once, few, many, or a class for an expanded clone.

V,J,size,D,DNA,CDR3
TRBV5-1,TRBJ1-1,few,NA,TGCGCCAGCAGCTTGGAATTTTTGAACACTGAAGCTTTCTTT,CASSLEFLNTEAFF
TRBV6-1,TRBJ1-3,NA,NA,TGTGCCAGCAGTGAAGCGGGAGCGTCCAGCTCTGGAAACACCATATATTTT,CASSEAGASSSGNTIYF
TRBV5-4,TRBJ1-4,NA,NA,TGTGCCAGCAGCAGCCGGGACAAGACTGAAAAACTGTTTTTT,CASSSRDKTEKLFF
TRBV25-1,TRBJ2-2,many,TRBD1,TGTGCCAGCAGTGACCCGAGACAGGGATTGGTGCTGTTTTTT,CASSDPRQGLVLFF
TRBV5-1,TRBJ2-7,few,NA,TGCGCCAGCAGCTTGGGGCCACGGAACCCCACCTACGAGCAGTACTTC,CASSLGPRNPTYEQYF
TRBV3-1/TRBV3-2,TRBJ1-1,once,NA,TGTGCCAGCAGCCAAGGTTTCACAGGGACGAACACTGAAGCTTTCTTT,CASSQGFTGTNTEAFF
TRBV24-1,TRBJ2-2,NA,NA,TGTGCCACCAGACCCAGGGGGAACACCGGGGAGCTGTTTTTT,CATRPRGNTGELFF
TRBV2,TRBJ2-5,NA,NA,TGTGCCAGCAGCGCGACAGCAGCGCAAGAGACCCAGTACTTC,CASSATAAQETQYF
TRBV6-1,TRBJ2-1,medium-sized,TRBD2,TGTGCCAGCAGTGAAGGCGCTAGCGGGGGGGCATCAGGATTCTTC,CASSEGASGGASGFF
TRBV7-9,TRBJ2-7,NA,NA,TGTGCCAGCAGCCTGCAGAGCTCCTACGAGCAGTACTTC,CASSLQSSYEQYF
TRBV6-6,TRBJ2-3,once,NA,TGTGCCAGCAGTTACTTGGGGCAGGAGACGCAGTATTTT,CASSYLGQETQYF
TRBV5-1,TRBJ2-6,NA,TRBD1,TGCGCCAGCAGCATAATGACAGGGTCTGGGGCCAACGTCCTGACTTTC,CASSIMTGSGANVLTF
TRBV9,TRBJ1-5,NA,NA,TGTGCCAGCAGCCGGGACCACAATCAGCCCCAGCATTTT,CASSRDHNQPQHF
TRBV18,TRBJ1-1,NA,NA,TGTGCCAGCTCACCCCTGGGGGGGGCTGAAGCTTTCTTT,CASSPLGGAEAFF
TRBV5-1,TRBJ2-7,NA,NA,TGCGCCAGCAGCTTGGATGTAAACACTCTCGGCCAGTACTTC,CASSLDVNTLGQYF
TRBV3-1/TRBV3-2,TRBJ2-7,NA,NA,TGTGCCAGCAGCCGGTCGGAGAACGAGCAGTACTTC,CASSRSENEQYF
TRBV5-5,TRBJ1-2,NA,TRBD1,TGTGCCAGCAGCCTAACCCGACAGGGCGTTGCCTATGGCTACACCTTC,CASSLTRQGVAYGYTF
TRBV15,TRBJ2-3,once,NA,TGTGCCACCAGCAGAGATTATTCGGGAGATACGCAGTATTTT,CATSRDYSGDTQYF
TRBV5-1,TRBJ2-5,NA,NA,TGCGCCAGCAGCTTTCCGGGGGCCGCGACCCAGTACTTC,CASSFPGAATQYF
TRBV24-1,TRBJ2-7,once,NA,TGTGCCACCAGTGACAGGGGCCACGAGCAGTACTTC,CATSDRGHEQYF
TRBV11-3,TRBJ2-3,NA,NA,TGTGCCAGCAGCTTATCCAGAGCCACAGATACGCAGTATTTT,CASSLSRATDTQYF
TRBV7-2,TRBJ1-1,NA,NA,TGTGCCAGCAGCCGGGGTGGAGGGGCGGACACTGAAGCTTTCTTT,CASSRGGGADTEAFF
TRBV19,TRBJ2-4,NA,TRBD1,TGTGCCAGTAGTATATTAGGACAGGTTCAGTACTTC,CASSILGQVQYF
TRBV3-1/TRBV3-2,TRBJ2-7,NA,TRBD1,TGTGCCAGCAGAAACAGGGGGGAGGTCTACGAGCAGTACTTC,CASRNRGEVYEQYF
TRBV4-1,TRBJ2-5,NA,TRBD1,TGCGCCAGCAGCCTCCCGGGACAGGGGAGGGAGACCCAGTACTTC,CASSLPGQGRETQYF
TRBV10-1,TRBJ2-5,once,NA,TGCGCCAGCAGTGAGACCCAGGGGCAAGAGACCCAGTACTTC,CASSETQGQETQYF
TRBV2,TRBJ1-1,NA,NA,TGTGCCAGCAGGGCCGGGATGCCGAACACTGAAGCTTTCTTT,CASRAGMPNTEAFF
TRBV11-3,TRBJ2-7,NA,NA,TGTGCCAGCAGCCCCAAGGGGGGGCCTGCATACGAGCAGTACTTC,CASSPKGGPAYEQYF
TRBV9,TRBJ2-7,NA,NA,TGTGCCAGCAGCGTAACGGGGGCAGGGGGTCTAAACGAGCAGTACTTC,CASSVTGAGGLNEQYF
TRBV28,TRBJ1-3,NA,NA,TGTGCCTCAGGAGGGTCGGGAGGAAACACCATATATTTT,CASGGSGGNTIYF
TRBV19,TRBJ1-5,NA,TRBD1,TGTGCCAGCACCAGGGACAGGGGATACAATCAGCCCCAGCATTTT,CASTRDRGYNQPQHF
TRBV5-1,TRBJ2-5,NA,TRBD2,TGCGCCAGCAGCTTTAGCGGGGGTAGCCAAGAGACCCAGTACTTC,CASSFSGGSQETQYF
TRBV7-9,TRBJ1-3,NA,NA,TGTGCCAGCAGCTTAAGCACCCTTCCTGGAAACACCATATATTTT,CASSLSTLPGNTIYF
TRBV5-1,TRBJ1-2,NA,NA,TGCGCCAGCAGCTCGGGGGGCAGGAGAGCTAACTATGGCTACACCTTC,CASSSGGRRANYGYTF
TRBV5-1,TRBJ1-5,NA,NA,TGCGCCAGCAGCTTGACAGGCTTTAGCAATCAGCCCCAGCATTTT,CASSLTGFSNQPQHF
TRBV5-1,TRBJ2-7,NA,NA,TGCGCCAGCAGCTTGGGGGCAAACGAGCAGTACTTC,CASSLGANEQYF
TRBV7-9,TRBJ2-1,NA,TRBD1,TGTGCCAGCAGTCGGACCAGGGACAGCTACAATGAGCAGTTCTTC,CASSRTRDSYNEQFF